The table lists the clone carrying this TCR beta chain with a few counts. A library of TCRbeta sequences, prepared with unique molecular identifiers, was generated. TCRdb passed the PCR reads through MiXCR, listing each CDR3 protein once. The data contain around 480,000 distinct CDR3 sequences, approximately 30% of them seen just once; the ten biggest clones take up 2% to 3%. These data are taken from a study of T-cell reconstitution after alpha-beta-depleted transplantation in children. The CDR3 length is 15 residues. Germline V gene lookup returns CDR1 DFQATT and CDR2 SNEGSKA (reference sequence). V lost 0 bases to trimming and J lost 5 bases, with 16 bases between them.

The source material was PBMCs from the stem cell graft donor, sampled from the stem cell graft. This TCR was sampled from a human donor who donated a stem cell graft to a child with aplastic anemia. The J gene is TRBJ1-2, the V gene TRBV20-1; the D is unclear. For the CDR3, the DNA is TGCAGTGCTAGAGATCCCAGATCTCTAGCATATGGCTACACCTTC. Amino acids: CSARDPRSLAYGYTF.